These T cell receptor beta chains were read from a single sample in a study of Ad26.COV2.S vaccination and SARS-CoV-2 variants. Clones were sequenced by immunoSEQ multiplex PCR, and TCRdb holds only the in-frame ones, with some missing. The table lists approximately 300,000 clones, 85% of them singletons. Sequenced here: peripheral blood, sampled in a trial of Ad26.COV2.S vaccine versus placebo. The receptors originated from a person between 18 and 65 years old who received the Ad26.COV2.S COVID-19 vaccine or a placebo. Each CDR3 is given with its conserved first and last residue. D genes are given only for firm matches. The size field is filled for only some rows; it gives once, few, many or a size class.

size	D	J	V	DNA	CDR3
once	-	TRBJ1-2	TRBV6-5	TGTGCCAGCAGTAAAAAAGGGAGTCCCAACTATGGCTACACCTTC	CASSKKGSPNYGYTF
-	TRBD1	TRBJ2-7	TRBV7-9	TGTGCCAGCAGCTGGACAGGGGGGGCCTACGAGCAGTACTTC	CASSWTGGAYEQYF
-	-	TRBJ2-3	TRBV7-2	TGTGCCAGCAGCCCCCCTTCCGGGGGAGGCTCTCTTTCAGATACGCAGTATTTT	CASSPPSGGGSLSDTQYF
once	-	TRBJ2-3	TRBV6-6	TGTGCCAGCAGTACACCGGGATTAGGGGCAGATACGCAGTATTTT	CASSTPGLGADTQYF
-	-	TRBJ1-4	TRBV9	TGTGCCAGCAGCATACAAACGGGGAGGAATGAAAAACTGTTTTTT	CASSIQTGRNEKLFF
once	TRBD1	TRBJ1-1	TRBV15	TGTGCCACCAGCAGAGGTTTCTCCGGACAGGCATCCACTGAAGCTTTCTTT	CATSRGFSGQASTEAFF
-	-	TRBJ2-2	TRBV5-1	TGCGCCAGCATTGAGGGGCCGACCGGGGAGCTGTTTTTT	CASIEGPTGELFF
-	-	TRBJ1-6	TRBV2	TGTGCCAGCAACACAAGGGGGGACACTTATAATTCACCCCTCCACTTT	CASNTRGDTYNSPLHF
-	TRBD2	TRBJ2-3	TRBV7-2	TGTGCCAGCAGCTCCCGTTTGGGGGGGTCAGATACGCAGTATTTT	CASSSRLGGSDTQYF
-	TRBD1	TRBJ1-1	TRBV11-1	TGTGCCAGCAGCTTACAGGGGGGTCACACTGAAGCTTTCTTT	CASSLQGGHTEAFF
once	-	TRBJ1-5	TRBV5-1	TGCGCCAGCAGCCCGGACCTTCGCGGTCAGCCCCAGCATTTT	CASSPDLRGQPQHF
-	TRBD2	TRBJ2-5	TRBV11-2	TGTGCCAGCCGCACCGGGGGGTACCAAGAGACCCAGTACTTC	CASRTGGYQETQYF
-	-	TRBJ2-1	TRBV27	TGTGCCAGCAGTTTAGTTTCAAGATCCGACTACAATGAGCAGTTCTTC	CASSLVSRSDYNEQFF
-	-	TRBJ1-2	TRBV30	TGTGCCTGGAGTGTAAATCTTGCAGGGCATGGCTACACCTTC	CAWSVNLAGHGYTF
-	-	TRBJ1-2	TRBV5-1	TGCGCCAGCAGCTTGATTCCGACCTATGGCTACACCTTC	CASSLIPTYGYTF
-	-	TRBJ2-7	TRBV18	TGTGCCAGCTCGCCAAACCGGGGGGACAGGCAATACGAGCAGTACTTC	CASSPNRGDRQYEQYF
-	TRBD1	TRBJ2-5	TRBV2	TGTGCCAGCTCGCTCAACAGGGGGGAAGAGACCCAGTACTTC	CASSLNRGEETQYF
-	-	TRBJ2-5	TRBV5-1	TGCGCCAGCAGCCGGGGGTTTGGGCAAGAGACCCAGTACTTC	CASSRGFGQETQYF
-	TRBD1	TRBJ1-1	TRBV7-9	TGTGCCAGCAGCTCGAGGGGGCTGGCGGGCACTGAAGCTTTCTTT	CASSSRGLAGTEAFF
-	-	TRBJ2-7	TRBV18	TGTGCCAGCTCACTCGAGAAAGGACCGTCCTACGAGCAGTACTTC	CASSLEKGPSYEQYF
-	TRBD2	TRBJ2-3	TRBV19	TGTGCCAGTAGTTTCCGGACTAGCGGGGGGACAGATACGCAGTATTTT	CASSFRTSGGTDTQYF
-	-	TRBJ2-3	TRBV28	TGTGCCAGCAGTCCCTGGGAAACACCCGCTTCCACAGATACGCAGTATTTT	CASSPWETPASTDTQYF